Here is one T cell receptor (beta chain) with its context. This sample is drawn from a study of blood T cell repertoires in COVID-19. Study overall: There were acute and convalescent COVID-19 samples, and they came from the United States, Italy and Spain. In each case, the material was cDNA or gDNA derived from T cells, B-cell-depleted T cells, or PBMCs.

V trimming: 3 bases; J trimming: 1 base; junction bases outside the gene matches: 7. Germline loops: CDR1 KGHSH, CDR2 LQKENI. CDR3 size: 16 residues. In the original processing: From reference gene primer amplification, estimates of nucleated cell counts were derived. Libraries were prepared by immunoSEQ multiplex PCR; TCRdb keeps only in-frame clonotypes and omits some of them. D and trimming come from the DNA, and the V and J calls and clone size come from that table. The sample has some 15,000 clones, roughly nine tenths seen once; the top ten hold less than 50%. This rearrangement joins TRBV18 to TRBJ1-2, with TRBD1 matching 8 bases. The material sequenced was peripheral blood. This TCR was sampled from a human donor in a cohort sampled during active COVID-19. CDR3 residues: CASSPADRVFNYGYTF. The DNA for the CDR3 is TGTGCCAGCTCACCCGCGGACAGGGTATTTAACTATGGCTACACCTTC.